The 8 T cell receptor beta chains given below trace back to one sample, sequenced in a study of blood T cell repertoires in COVID-19. This table comes from immunoSEQ multiplex PCR, and its TCRdb copy is limited to in-frame clones, with some not included. The sample includes roughly 400,000 clones, nearly 90% of them seen just once. Input material: PBMCs or T cells enriched from blood (not recorded which). Every receptor here comes from a woman in her twenties or thirties who had recovered from COVID-19.

The chain couples TRBV7-9 to TRBJ2-1, with 10 bases matching TRBD1. The CDR3 spans 15 residues. V was clipped by 6 bases and J by 6 bases; unmatched bases: 8. Per germline, CDR1 SEHNR and CDR2 FQNEAQ (reference sequence). The CDR3 region has the DNA TGTGCCAGCAGTTCTCGGGACAGGGGACCCAATGAGCAGTTCTTC. Protein sequence: CASSSRDRGPNEQFF.

J is TRBJ1-6 and V is TRBV9, with D unresolved. V lost 3 bases to trimming and J lost 0 bases, with 4 bases between them. The germline V gene has CDR1 SGDLS and CDR2 YYNGEE. The CDR3 has 14 residues. CDR3 nucleotide sequence: TGTGCCAGCAGCGGAGACTCCTATAATTCACCCCTCCACTTT. Its protein is CASSGDSYNSPLHF.

The rearrangement joins TRBV11-3 to TRBJ2-3; 10 bases align to TRBD2. Germline trimming cut 5 bases from V and 2 bases from J; bases unmatched to any gene: 4. The CDR3 runs 15 residues. CDR1 is SGHNT and CDR2 is YENEEA in the germline V gene. Here the CDR3 reads CASSPGLAVTDTQYF. The CDR3 coding sequence is TGTGCCAGCAGCCCTGGACTAGCGGTCACAGATACGCAGTATTTT.

A single count supports this clone. The chain combines TRBV28 with TRBJ1-4; no reliable D call. Germline assignment: CDR1 MDHEN and CDR2 SYDVKM. V was shortened by 2 bases and J by 8 bases, with 21 bases between the two germline ends. The CDR3 is 17 residues long. CDR3 sequence reads: CASSLKRPRSRSEKLFF. The CDR3 region has the DNA TGTGCCAGCAGTTTAAAGCGCCCGAGGTCTCGTTCCGAAAAACTGTTTTTT.

The chain has TRBV30 and TRBJ1-2; the match to TRBD1 covers 12 bases. With V trimmed by 2 bases and J by 8 bases, 3 bases remained unmatched. The germline CDR1 and CDR2 sequences are GTSNPN and SVGIG (reference sequence). The CDR3 extends over 13 amino acids. The chain's CDR3 is CAWSLGTGGGYTF. CDR3 DNA: TGTGCCTGGAGTCTGGGGACAGGGGGCGGCTACACCTTC.

The table lists this clone with a count of one. The genes are TRBV6-5 and TRBJ1-1; D is ambiguous. The V and J ends lost 3 bases and 0 bases respectively, with 8 bases between them. The length of the CDR3 is 14 residues. The germline CDR1 and CDR2 sequences are MNHEY and SVGAGI. CDR3 protein: CASSYGQMNTEAFF. The CDR3 DNA is TGTGCCAGCAGTTATGGGCAAATGAACACTGAAGCTTTCTTT.

The chain couples TRBV11-2 to TRBJ2-7, with 11 bases aligning to TRBD1. Germline V gene sequence: CDR1 SGHAT, CDR2 FQNNGV. V trimming: 5 bases; J trimming: 4 bases; junction bases outside the gene matches: 4. This CDR3 is 14 amino acids long. This CDR3 is CASSGGTGGYEQYF. CDR3 nucleotides: TGTGCCAGCAGCGGTGGGACAGGGGGATACGAGCAGTACTTC.

The chain has TRBV7-3 and TRBJ1-3; 7 nucleotides align to TRBD1. With V trimmed by 5 bases and J by 2 bases, 3 bases remained unmatched. Germline loops: CDR1 SGHTA, CDR2 FQGTGA. This CDR3 has 14 amino acids. CDR3 amino acids: CASSATGPGNTIYF. The DNA for the CDR3 is TGTGCCAGCAGCGCGACAGGGCCTGGAAACACCATATATTTT.